Included here is one T cell receptor (beta chain) sequence, with context. Its matching antigen is unknown. These data come from a study of human T cells and chemical hapten exposure. Study-level points and caveats: Because all patients had alopecia, their immune responses might differ from healthy ones.

Individual cDNA molecules had unique molecular identifiers attached to them by the library. One entry per CDR3 protein, called by TCRdb with MiXCR from the RACE reads. Seen here are roughly 100,000 distinct CDR3 sequences, roughly a tenth observed once, and the top ten hold about 3%. Trimming left V 8 bases short and J 9 bases short, with 11 bases between. Germline CDR1 is SEHNR and CDR2 is FQNEAQ (reference sequence). The CDR3 length is 10 residues. The sample's time point: pre-sensitization, week 0. Treatment: therapeutic diphenylcyclopropenone sensitization with weekly scalp DPC. Blood, whole and unfractionated, served as the source for total RNA extraction.

V gene TRBV7-9 combines with J gene TRBJ2-7, with a possible D match to TRBD2 (5 bases). Source: whole blood, taken in connection with sensitization to the hapten diphenylcyclopropenone (DPC). The clonotype originates from an older woman with alopecia areata. Some clones in this sample may be carry-over from other donors' samples. The DNA for the CDR3 is TGTGCCAGCGGAGGAGAGGGGCAGTACTTC. Its protein is CASGGEGQYF.